This entry lists 10 T cell receptor beta chains sequenced from one sample in a study of blood T cell repertoires in COVID-19. Generated by immunoSEQ multiplex PCR, the TCRdb table keeps only in-frame clones and is missing some. The profile shows about 250,000 clones, around 90% of them singletons. Sequenced input: PBMCs or T cells enriched from blood (not recorded which). These receptors originate from a woman in her 30s with acute COVID-19.

This sequence joins TRBV6-6 and TRBJ1-1; 10 bases line up with TRBD1. This CDR3 is 15 amino acids long. J lost 6 bases, V lost 6 bases, and 10 bases had no gene match. Germline CDR1 and CDR2: MNHNY and SVGAGI (reference sequence). Here the CDR3 reads CASSNPGQGSPEAFF. DNA of the CDR3: TGTGCCAGCAGCAACCCGGGACAGGGGTCCCCTGAAGCTTTCTTT.

The genes are TRBV4-3 and TRBJ2-1, with TRBD2 matching 8 bases. The V gene's germline CDR1 is LGHNA and CDR2 YSLEER. This CDR3 contains 16 residues. J gave up 2 bases and V 3 bases, and 6 bases lay outside the gene matches. The CDR3 protein is CASSQLLAEPYNEQFF. CDR3 coding DNA: TGCGCCAGCAGCCAGCTACTAGCGGAACCCTACAATGAGCAGTTCTTC.

The chain recombines TRBV7-2 with TRBJ1-1, with unresolved D. The germline V and J ends were trimmed by 1 base and 0 bases, with 9 bases remaining between them. The CDR3 covers 15 residues. Germline V gene data show CDR1 as SGHTA and CDR2 as FQGNSA. CDR3 nucleotide sequence: TGTGCCAGCAGCTTAGGTCAGAAAATGAACACTGAAGCTTTCTTT. Amino acid sequence: CASSLGQKMNTEAFF. Supplemented by reference TRBV7-2 and TRBJ1-1, the full variable domain reads GAGVSQSPSNKVTEKGKDVELRCDPISGHTALYWYRQSLGQGLEFLIYFQGNSAPDKSGLPSDRFSAERTGGSVSTLTIQRTQQEDSAVYLCASSLGQKMNTEAFFGQGTRLTVV.

The chain uses TRBV10-3 and TRBJ2-7; weak D call: TRBD1 (6 bases). The germline gives CDR1 ENHRY, CDR2 SYGVKD. V was clipped by 6 bases and J by 6 bases, with 21 bases between them. CDR3 size: 15 residues. The CDR3 reads CAIRTQGNGIAEQYF. DNA of the CDR3: TGTGCCATCAGAACACAGGGCAATGGGATCGCCGAGCAGTACTTC.

This clone has only a few counts. This sequence joins TRBV7-8 and TRBJ2-3; D is possibly TRBD1 (6 bases). Germline loops: CDR1 SGHVS, CDR2 FQNEAQ. V was pared by 5 bases and J by 0 bases, with 18 bases between. This CDR3 spans 17 amino acids. The CDR3 nucleotides read TGTGCCAGCAGCCACCTGAGAGGGGGAACTAGCACAGATACGCAGTATTTT. Amino acid sequence: CASSHLRGGTSTDTQYF.

In this sample, this clone turned up once. This chain connects TRBV7-2 to TRBJ1-2; D is perhaps TRBD1 (6 bases). This CDR3 comprises 15 residues. CDR1 and CDR2 from the germline V gene are SGHTA and FQGNSA. The V gene lost 5 bases and the J gene lost 4 bases, with 17 bases spanning the gap. The CDR3, as DNA: TGTGCCAGCAGCCCGAATGTTGGGGGCGGCTATGGCTACACCTTC. It translates to CASSPNVGGGYGYTF. Combining the CDR3 with reference TRBV7-2 and TRBJ1-2 gives the whole variable domain GAGVSQSPSNKVTEKGKDVELRCDPISGHTALYWYRQSLGQGLEFLIYFQGNSAPDKSGLPSDRFSAERTGGSVSTLTIQRTQQEDSAVYLCASSPNVGGGYGYTFGSGTRLTVV.

A single count supports this clone. The rearrangement links TRBV5-4 to TRBJ2-3; TRBD2 agrees at 9 bases. This CDR3 is 16 amino acids long. The germline V gene has CDR1 SGHNT and CDR2 YYREEE (reference sequence). The V and J ends lost 4 bases and 0 bases, in that order; junction bases with no gene match: 6. The CDR3 here is CASSKASGGSTDTQYF. DNA of the CDR3: TGTGCCAGCAGCAAGGCCAGCGGGGGGAGCACAGATACGCAGTATTTT.

This chain connects TRBV2 to TRBJ2-1, with D tentatively TRBD2 (5 bases). CDR3 size: 11 residues. Trimming stripped 6 bases from V and 9 bases from J, with 9 bases between. In germline, CDR1 is SNHLY, CDR2 FYNNEI. Here the CDR3 reads CASRTSGEQFF. CDR3 nucleotide sequence: TGTGCCAGCAGAACCAGCGGTGAGCAGTTCTTC.

This rearrangement joins TRBV28 to TRBJ1-2; 7 nucleotides line up with TRBD1. With 6 bases clipped from V and 4 bases from J, the junction kept 11 bases outside the gene matches. Germline loops: CDR1 MDHEN, CDR2 SYDVKM. The length of the CDR3 is 15 residues. CDR3 sequence (DNA): TGTGCCAGCAGATTCGGGACAGTTCCCTTCTATGGCTACACCTTC. This encodes CASRFGTVPFYGYTF.

The chain links TRBV5-5 to TRBJ2-5; TRBD1 might be the D (6 bases). CDR1 and CDR2 from the germline V gene are SGHKS and YYEKEE (reference sequence). The V end lost 4 bases, the J end lost 4 bases, and 17 bases lay between the germline ends. This CDR3 is 15 amino acids long. CDR3 amino acids: CASSRPTGSAETQYF. The CDR3 nucleotides are TGTGCCAGCAGCCGCCCGACAGGTTCTGCAGAGACCCAGTACTTC.